This T cell receptor (beta chain) was recovered during a study of blood T cell repertoires in COVID-19. Assay used: immunoSEQ multiplex PCR; TCRdb lists only in-frame clones, some missing. The top ten clones hold about 42% of a sample with 30,000 to 35,000 clones, more than 75% of them seen once. Germline CDR1 is SEHNR and CDR2 is FQNEAQ (reference sequence). The CDR3 covers 13 residues. With V trimmed by 11 bases and J by 4 bases, 7 bases remained unmatched. The sequenced material came from peripheral blood. The TCR was taken from an elderly man with active or convalescent COVID-19. This chain connects TRBV7-9 to TRBJ2-2, with TRBD1 matching over 7 bases. This chain's CDR3 is CAGDRVSTGELFF. In DNA, the CDR3 is TGTGCCGGTGACAGGGTTAGCACCGGGGAGCTGTTTTTT.